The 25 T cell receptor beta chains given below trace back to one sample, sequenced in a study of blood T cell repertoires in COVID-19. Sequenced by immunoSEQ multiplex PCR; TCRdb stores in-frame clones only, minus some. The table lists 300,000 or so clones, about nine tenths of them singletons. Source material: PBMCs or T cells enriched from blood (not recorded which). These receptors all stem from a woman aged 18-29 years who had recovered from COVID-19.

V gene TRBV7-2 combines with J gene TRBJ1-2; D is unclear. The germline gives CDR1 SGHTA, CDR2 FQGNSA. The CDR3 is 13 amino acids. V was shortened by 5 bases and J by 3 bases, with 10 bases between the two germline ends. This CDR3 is CASSDQAYYGYTF. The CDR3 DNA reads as TGTGCCAGCAGCGACCAGGCTTACTATGGCTACACCTTC.

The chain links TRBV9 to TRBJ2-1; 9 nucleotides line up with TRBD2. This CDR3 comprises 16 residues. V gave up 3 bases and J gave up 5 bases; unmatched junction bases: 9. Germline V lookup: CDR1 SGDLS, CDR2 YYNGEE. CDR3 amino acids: CASSARETSGNNEQFF. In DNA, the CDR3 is TGTGCCAGCAGCGCTCGTGAGACTAGCGGAAACAATGAGCAGTTCTTC. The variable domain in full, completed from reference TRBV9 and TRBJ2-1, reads DSGVTQTPKHLITATGQRVTLRCSPRSGDLSVYWYQQSLDQGLQFLIQYYNGEERAKGNILERFSAQQFPDLHSELNLSSLELGDSALYFCASSARETSGNNEQFFGPGTRLTVL.

The CDR3 sequence: CASNNGGISEQYF. CDR3 coding DNA: TGTGCCAGCAACAACGGGGGAATCTCCGAGCAGTACTTC. This rearrangement joins TRBV2 to TRBJ2-7, with D perhaps matching TRBD2 (6 bases). Trimming left V 7 bases short and J 6 bases short, with 16 bases between. The CDR3 spans 13 residues. In germline, CDR1 is SNHLY, CDR2 FYNNEI.

The CDR3: CASSEAPAGSYGYTF. The CDR3 DNA is TGTGCCAGCAGTGAAGCCCCGGCGGGGTCCTATGGCTACACCTTC. V and J are TRBV6-1 and TRBJ1-2; D gene uncertain. Germline V CDR1 and CDR2: MNHNS, SASEGT. V lost 0 bases, J lost 4 bases, and 12 bases lay in between. CDR3 length: 15 residues.

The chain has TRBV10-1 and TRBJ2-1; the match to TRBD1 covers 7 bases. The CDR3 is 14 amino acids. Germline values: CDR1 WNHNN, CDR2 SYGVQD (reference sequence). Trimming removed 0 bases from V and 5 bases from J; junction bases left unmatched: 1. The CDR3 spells CASSESGQHNEQFF. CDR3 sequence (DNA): TGCGCCAGCAGTGAGTCGGGACAGCACAATGAGCAGTTCTTC.

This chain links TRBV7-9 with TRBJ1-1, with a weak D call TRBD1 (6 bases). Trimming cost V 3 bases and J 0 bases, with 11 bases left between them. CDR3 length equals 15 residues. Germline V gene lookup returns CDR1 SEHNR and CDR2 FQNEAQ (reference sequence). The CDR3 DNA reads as TGTGCCAGCAGCTTCGGGACATCTATGAACACTGAAGCTTTCTTT. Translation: CASSFGTSMNTEAFF. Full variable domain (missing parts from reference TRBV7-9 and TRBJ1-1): DTGVSQNPRHKITKRGQNVTFRCDPISEHNRLYWYRQTLGQGPEFLTYFQNEAQLEKSRLLSDRFSAERPKGSFSTLEIQRTEQGDSAMYLCASSFGTSMNTEAFFGQGTRLTVV.

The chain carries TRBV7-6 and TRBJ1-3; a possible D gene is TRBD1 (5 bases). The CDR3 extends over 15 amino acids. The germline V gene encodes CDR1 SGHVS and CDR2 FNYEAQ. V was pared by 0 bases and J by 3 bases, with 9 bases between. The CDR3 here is CASSLASRGGNTIYF. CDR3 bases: TGTGCCAGCAGCTTAGCGTCAAGGGGTGGAAACACCATATATTTT.

The CDR3 DNA sequence: TGTGCCAGCACCCCTAGCGGGTGGTCAGAGACCCAGTACTTC. This encodes CASTPSGWSETQYF. The J gene is TRBJ2-5, the V gene TRBV2; TRBD2 aligns across 8 bases. CDR3 length: 14 residues. Trimming removed 7 bases from V and 4 bases from J; junction bases left unmatched: 8. Germline CDR1 is SNHLY and CDR2 is FYNNEI.

The CDR3 coding sequence is TGCGCCAGCAGCCAAGTCCGGGACTCTTCCTACGAGCAGTACTTC. This sequence encodes CASSQVRDSSYEQYF. The V and J genes are TRBV4-1 and TRBJ2-7; a weak D match, TRBD2 (6 bases). Germline V gene lookup returns CDR1 MGHRA and CDR2 YSYEKL. The CDR3 extends over 15 amino acids. With 1 base removed from V and 1 base from J, the gap between germline ends came to 11 bases.

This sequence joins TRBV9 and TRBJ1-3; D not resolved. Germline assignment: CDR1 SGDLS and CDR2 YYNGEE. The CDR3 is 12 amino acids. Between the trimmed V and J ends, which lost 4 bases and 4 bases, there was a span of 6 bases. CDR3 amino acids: CASSLRGNTIYF. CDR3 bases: TGTGCCAGCAGCCTCAGGGGAAACACCATATATTTT.

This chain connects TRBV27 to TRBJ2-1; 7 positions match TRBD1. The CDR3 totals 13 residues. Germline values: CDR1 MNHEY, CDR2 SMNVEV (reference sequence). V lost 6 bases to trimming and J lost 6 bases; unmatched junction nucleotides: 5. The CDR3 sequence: CASSRGQSNEQFF. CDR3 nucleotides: TGTGCCAGCAGCCGGGGACAGTCCAATGAGCAGTTCTTC.

CDR3 DNA sequence: TGTGCCAGCGCCATCTGGGGGGACACTGAAGCTTTCTTT. Its translation: CASAIWGDTEAFF. V usage is TRBV27 and J usage is TRBJ1-1, with D perhaps TRBD1 (5 bases). The CDR3 is 13 amino acids. The V and J ends lost 8 bases and 3 bases respectively, with 13 bases between them. Germline assignment: CDR1 MNHEY and CDR2 SMNVEV (reference sequence).

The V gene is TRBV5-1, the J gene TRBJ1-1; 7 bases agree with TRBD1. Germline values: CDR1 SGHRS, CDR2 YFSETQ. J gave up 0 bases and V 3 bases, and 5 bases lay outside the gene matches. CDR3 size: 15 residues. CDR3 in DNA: TGCGCCAGCAGCTCCTGGACAGGAATGAACACTGAAGCTTTCTTT. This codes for CASSSWTGMNTEAFF.

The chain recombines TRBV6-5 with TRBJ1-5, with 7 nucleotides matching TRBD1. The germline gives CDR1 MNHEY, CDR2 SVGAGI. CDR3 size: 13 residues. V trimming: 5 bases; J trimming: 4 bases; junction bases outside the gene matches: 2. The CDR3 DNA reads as TGTGCCAGCAGTAAGGACAGGAATCAGCCCCAGCATTTT. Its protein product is CASSKDRNQPQHF.

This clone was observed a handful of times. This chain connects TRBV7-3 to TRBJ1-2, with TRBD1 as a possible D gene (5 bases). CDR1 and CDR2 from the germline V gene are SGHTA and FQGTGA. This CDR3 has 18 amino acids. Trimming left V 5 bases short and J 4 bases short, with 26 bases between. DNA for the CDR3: TGTGCCAGCAGCCTTGTTGGGGGGAGGTCCCTGCGGCCCTATGGCTACACCTTC. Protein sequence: CASSLVGGRSLRPYGYTF.

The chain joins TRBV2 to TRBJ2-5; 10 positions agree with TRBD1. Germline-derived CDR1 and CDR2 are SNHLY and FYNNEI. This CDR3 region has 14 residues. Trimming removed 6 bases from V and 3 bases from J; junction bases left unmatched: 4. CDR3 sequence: CASRTGTGEETQYF. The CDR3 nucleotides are TGTGCCAGCAGGACAGGGACAGGGGAAGAGACCCAGTACTTC. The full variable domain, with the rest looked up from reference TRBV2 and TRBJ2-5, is EPEVTQTPSHQVTQMGQEVILRCVPISNHLYFYWYRQILGQKVEFLVSFYNNEISEKSEIFDDQFSVERPDGSNFTLKIRSTKLEDSAMYFCASRTGTGEETQYFGPGTRLLVL.

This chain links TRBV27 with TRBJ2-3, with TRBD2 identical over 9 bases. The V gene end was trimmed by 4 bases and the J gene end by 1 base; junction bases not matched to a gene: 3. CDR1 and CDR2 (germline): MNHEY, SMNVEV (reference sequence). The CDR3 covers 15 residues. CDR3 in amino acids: CASSSERGGTDTQYF. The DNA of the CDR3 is TGTGCCAGCAGTTCCGAGCGGGGGGGCACAGATACGCAGTATTTT.

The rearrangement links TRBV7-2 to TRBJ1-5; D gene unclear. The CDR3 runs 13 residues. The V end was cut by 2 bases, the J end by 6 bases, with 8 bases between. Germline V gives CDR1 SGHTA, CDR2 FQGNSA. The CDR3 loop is CASSLSGIQPQHF. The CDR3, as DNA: TGTGCCAGCAGCTTATCCGGGATTCAGCCCCAGCATTTT. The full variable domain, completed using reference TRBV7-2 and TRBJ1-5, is GAGVSQSPSNKVTEKGKDVELRCDPISGHTALYWYRQSLGQGLEFLIYFQGNSAPDKSGLPSDRFSAERTGGSVSTLTIQRTQQEDSAVYLCASSLSGIQPQHFGDGTRLSIL.

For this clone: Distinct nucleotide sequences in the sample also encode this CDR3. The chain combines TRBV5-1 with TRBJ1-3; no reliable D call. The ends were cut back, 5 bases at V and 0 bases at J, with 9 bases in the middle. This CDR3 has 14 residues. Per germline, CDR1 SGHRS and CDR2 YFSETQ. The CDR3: CASSGGSSGNTIYF. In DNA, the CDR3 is TGCGCCAGCAGTGGCGGTAGCTCTGGAAACACCATATATTTT.

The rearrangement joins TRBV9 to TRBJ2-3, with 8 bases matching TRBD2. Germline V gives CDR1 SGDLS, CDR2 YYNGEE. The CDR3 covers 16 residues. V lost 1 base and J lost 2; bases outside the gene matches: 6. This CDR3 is CASSVQAGAFTDTQYF. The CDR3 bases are TGTGCCAGCAGCGTACAAGCGGGGGCTTTCACAGATACGCAGTATTTT.

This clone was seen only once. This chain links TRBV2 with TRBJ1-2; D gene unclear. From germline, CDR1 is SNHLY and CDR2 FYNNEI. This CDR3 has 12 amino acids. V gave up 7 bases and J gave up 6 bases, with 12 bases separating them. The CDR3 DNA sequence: TGTGCCAGCAACGGGGATGGCGATGGCTACACCTTC. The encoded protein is CASNGDGDGYTF.

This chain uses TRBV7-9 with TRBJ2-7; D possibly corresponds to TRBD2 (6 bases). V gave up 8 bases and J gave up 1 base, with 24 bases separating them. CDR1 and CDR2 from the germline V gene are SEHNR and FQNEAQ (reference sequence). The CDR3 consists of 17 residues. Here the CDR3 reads CASAPSGTVDGSYEQYF. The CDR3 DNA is TGTGCCAGCGCCCCGTCGGGGACTGTAGATGGGTCCTACGAGCAGTACTTC.

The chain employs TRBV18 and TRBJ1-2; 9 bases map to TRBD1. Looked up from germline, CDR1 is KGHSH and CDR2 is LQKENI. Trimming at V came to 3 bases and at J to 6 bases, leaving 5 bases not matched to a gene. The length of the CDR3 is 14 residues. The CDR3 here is CASSPFTGGDGYTF. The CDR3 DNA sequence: TGTGCCAGCTCACCTTTTACAGGGGGCGATGGCTACACCTTC.

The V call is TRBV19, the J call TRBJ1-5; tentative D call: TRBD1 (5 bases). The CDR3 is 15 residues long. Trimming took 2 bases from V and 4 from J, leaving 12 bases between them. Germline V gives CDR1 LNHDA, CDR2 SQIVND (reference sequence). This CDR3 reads CASSIFAGNNQPQHF. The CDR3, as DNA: TGTGCCAGTAGTATATTTGCAGGGAATAATCAGCCCCAGCATTTT. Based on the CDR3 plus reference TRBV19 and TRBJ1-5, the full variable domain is DGGITQSPKYLFRKEGQNVTLSCEQNLNHDAMYWYRQDPGQGLRLIYYSQIVNDFQKGDIAEGYSVSREKKESFPLTVTSAQKNPTAFYLCASSIFAGNNQPQHFGDGTRLSIL.

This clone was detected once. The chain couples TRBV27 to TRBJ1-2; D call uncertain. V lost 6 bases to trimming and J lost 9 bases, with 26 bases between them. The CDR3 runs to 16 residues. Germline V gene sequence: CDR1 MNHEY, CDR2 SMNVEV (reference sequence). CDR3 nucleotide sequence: TGTGCCAGCAGGCCCGAAGGCAGCGGCCGCTCTTTGAGCTACACCTTC. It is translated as CASRPEGSGRSLSYTF.